This TCR beta chain was sequenced for a study of blood T cells in healthy people across ages. This clonotype was counted ten times or more. Primers used in a second PCR of about 7 to 12 cycles were a sample-barcoded 5' primer and a J-beta primer mix. Researchers report that each sample yielded at least 3 million CDR3-containing paired-end reads. TCRdb re-analysed the 5' RACE reads in MiXCR, keeping a single row per CDR3 protein. The profile shows fewer than 900,000 distinct CDR3 sequences, around 48% of them singletons. The CDR3 consists of 17 residues. V gave up 4 bases and J gave up 2 bases; unmatched junction bases: 14. Germline V gene sequence: CDR1 MNHEY, CDR2 SVGEGT.

Sequenced material: blood. The V gene is TRBV6-2 or TRBV6-3, the J gene TRBJ2-7; 7 bases fit TRBD2. This receptor was obtained from a woman aged 60-75 years in good health. The CDR3 protein is CASSSADLGRRPYEQYF. Here the CDR3 DNA reads TGTGCCAGCAGTTCCGCCGACCTCGGGAGGAGGCCCTACGAGCAGTACTTC.